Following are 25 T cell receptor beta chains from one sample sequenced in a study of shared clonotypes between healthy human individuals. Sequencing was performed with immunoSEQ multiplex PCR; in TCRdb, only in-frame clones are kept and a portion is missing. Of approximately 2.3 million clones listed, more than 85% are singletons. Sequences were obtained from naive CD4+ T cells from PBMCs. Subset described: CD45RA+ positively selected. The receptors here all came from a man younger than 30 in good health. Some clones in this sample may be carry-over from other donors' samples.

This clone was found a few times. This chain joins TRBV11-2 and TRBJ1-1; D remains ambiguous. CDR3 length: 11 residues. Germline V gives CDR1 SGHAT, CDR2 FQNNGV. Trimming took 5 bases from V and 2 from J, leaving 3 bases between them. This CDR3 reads CASSTNTEAFF. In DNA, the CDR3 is TGTGCCAGCAGCACAAACACTGAAGCTTTCTTT.

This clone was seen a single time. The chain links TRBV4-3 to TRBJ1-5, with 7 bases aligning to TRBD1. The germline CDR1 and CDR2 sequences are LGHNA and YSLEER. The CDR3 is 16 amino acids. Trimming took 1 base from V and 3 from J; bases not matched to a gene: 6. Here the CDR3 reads CASSQVLGTVNQPQHF. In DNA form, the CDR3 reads TGCGCCAGCAGCCAAGTTCTCGGGACAGTCAATCAGCCCCAGCATTTT.

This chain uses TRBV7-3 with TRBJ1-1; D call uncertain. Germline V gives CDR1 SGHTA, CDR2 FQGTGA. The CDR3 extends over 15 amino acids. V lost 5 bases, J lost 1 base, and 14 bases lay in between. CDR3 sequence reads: CASSLDSDGNTEAFF. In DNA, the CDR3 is TGTGCCAGCAGCCTGGATTCGGACGGGAACACTGAAGCTTTCTTT.

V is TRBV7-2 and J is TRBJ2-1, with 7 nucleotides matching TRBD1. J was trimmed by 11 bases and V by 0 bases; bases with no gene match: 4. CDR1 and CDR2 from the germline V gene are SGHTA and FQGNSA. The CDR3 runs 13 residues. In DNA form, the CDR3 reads TGTGCCAGCAGCTTAGCGCTTAGGGGGCAGCAGTTCTTC. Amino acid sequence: CASSLALRGQQFF.

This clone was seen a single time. CDR3: CASSLRRRGRTDTQYF. CDR3 nucleotide sequence: TGTGCCAGCAGTTTACGCCGGAGAGGGAGAACAGATACGCAGTATTTT. This chain joins TRBV27 and TRBJ2-3; perhaps TRBD2 as D (5 bases). Trimming pared 2 bases from V and 3 bases from J, leaving 15 bases between. Germline assignment: CDR1 MNHEY and CDR2 SMNVEV (reference sequence). The CDR3 consists of 16 residues.

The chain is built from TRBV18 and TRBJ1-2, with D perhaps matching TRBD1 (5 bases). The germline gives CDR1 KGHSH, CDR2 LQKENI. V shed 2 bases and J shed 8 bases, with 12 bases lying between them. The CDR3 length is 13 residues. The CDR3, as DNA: TGTGCCAGCTCACCAACGGGGGACGTAGGCTACACCTTC. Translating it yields CASSPTGDVGYTF.

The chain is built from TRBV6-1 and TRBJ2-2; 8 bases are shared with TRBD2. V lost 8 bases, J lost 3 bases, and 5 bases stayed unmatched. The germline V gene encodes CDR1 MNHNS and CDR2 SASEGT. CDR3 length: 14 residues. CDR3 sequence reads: CASGKAGDTGELFF. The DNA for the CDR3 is TGTGCCAGCGGGAAAGCGGGAGACACCGGGGAGCTGTTTTTT.

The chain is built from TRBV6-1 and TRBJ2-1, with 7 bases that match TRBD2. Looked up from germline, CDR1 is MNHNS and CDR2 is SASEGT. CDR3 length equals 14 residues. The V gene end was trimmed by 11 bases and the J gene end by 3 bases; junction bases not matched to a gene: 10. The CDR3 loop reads CAATFGGGYNEQFF. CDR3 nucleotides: TGTGCCGCAACCTTCGGCGGGGGCTACAATGAGCAGTTCTTC.

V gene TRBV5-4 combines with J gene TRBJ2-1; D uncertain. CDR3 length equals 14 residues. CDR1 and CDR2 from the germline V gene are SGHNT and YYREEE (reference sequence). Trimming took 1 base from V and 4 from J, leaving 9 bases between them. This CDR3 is CASSLQNRYNEQFF. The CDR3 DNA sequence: TGTGCCAGCAGCTTGCAGAACCGTTACAATGAGCAGTTCTTC.

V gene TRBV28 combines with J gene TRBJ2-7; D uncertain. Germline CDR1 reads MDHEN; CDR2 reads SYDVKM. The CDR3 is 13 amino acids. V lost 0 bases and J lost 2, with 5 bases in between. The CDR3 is CASSLWPAYEQYF. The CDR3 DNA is TGTGCCAGCAGTTTATGGCCAGCCTACGAGCAGTACTTC.

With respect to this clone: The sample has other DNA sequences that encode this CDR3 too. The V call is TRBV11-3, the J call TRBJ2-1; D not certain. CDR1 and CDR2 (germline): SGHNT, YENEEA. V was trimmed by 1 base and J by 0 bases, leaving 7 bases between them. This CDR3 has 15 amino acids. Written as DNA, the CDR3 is TGTGCCAGCAGCTTAGGGGCAAGCTCCTACAATGAGCAGTTCTTC. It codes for CASSLGASSYNEQFF.

Written as DNA, the CDR3 is TGTGCCAGCAGTGAAGTAGCCACTTGGTACGAGCAGTACTTC. This sequence encodes CASSEVATWYEQYF. The J gene is TRBJ2-7, the V gene TRBV6-1, with D unresolved. The CDR3 extends over 14 amino acids. From germline, CDR1 is MNHNS and CDR2 SASEGT. V lost 1 base and J 4 bases, leaving 11 bases between the germline ends.

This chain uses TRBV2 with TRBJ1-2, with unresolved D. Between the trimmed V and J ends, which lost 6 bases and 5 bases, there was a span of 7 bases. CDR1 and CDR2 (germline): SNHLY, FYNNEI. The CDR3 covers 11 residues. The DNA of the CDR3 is TGTGCCAGCAGCGAGGTTTATGGCTACACCTTC. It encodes CASSEVYGYTF. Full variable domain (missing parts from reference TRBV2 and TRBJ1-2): EPEVTQTPSHQVTQMGQEVILRCVPISNHLYFYWYRQILGQKVEFLVSFYNNEISEKSEIFDDQFSVERPDGSNFTLKIRSTKLEDSAMYFCASSEVYGYTFGSGTRLTVV.

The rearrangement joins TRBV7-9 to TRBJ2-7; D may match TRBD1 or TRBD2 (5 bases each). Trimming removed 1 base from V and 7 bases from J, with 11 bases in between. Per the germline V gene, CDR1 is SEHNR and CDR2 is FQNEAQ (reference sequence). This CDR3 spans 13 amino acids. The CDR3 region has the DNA TGTGCCAGCAGCTTAGGGGGGTGGACGGAGCAGTACTTC. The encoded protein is CASSLGGWTEQYF.

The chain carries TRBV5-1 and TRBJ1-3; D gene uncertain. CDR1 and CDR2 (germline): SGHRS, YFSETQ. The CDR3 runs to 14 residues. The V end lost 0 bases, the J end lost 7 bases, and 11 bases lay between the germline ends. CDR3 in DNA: TGCGCCAGCAGCTTGGACTCGCCAACGAACACCATATATTTT. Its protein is CASSLDSPTNTIYF.

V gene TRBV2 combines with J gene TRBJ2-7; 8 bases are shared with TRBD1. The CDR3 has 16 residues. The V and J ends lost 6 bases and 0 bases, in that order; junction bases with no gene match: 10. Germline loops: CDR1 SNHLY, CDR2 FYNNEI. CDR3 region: CASSDIGQGTSYEQYF. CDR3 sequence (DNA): TGTGCCAGCAGCGACATAGGACAGGGCACCTCCTACGAGCAGTACTTC.

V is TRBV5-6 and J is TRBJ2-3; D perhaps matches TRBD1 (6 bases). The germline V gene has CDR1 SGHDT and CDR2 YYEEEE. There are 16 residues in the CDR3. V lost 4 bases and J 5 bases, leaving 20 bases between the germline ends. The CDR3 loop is CASSSSGAEGEDTQYF. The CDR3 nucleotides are TGTGCCAGCAGCAGCTCAGGGGCCGAGGGAGAAGATACGCAGTATTTT.

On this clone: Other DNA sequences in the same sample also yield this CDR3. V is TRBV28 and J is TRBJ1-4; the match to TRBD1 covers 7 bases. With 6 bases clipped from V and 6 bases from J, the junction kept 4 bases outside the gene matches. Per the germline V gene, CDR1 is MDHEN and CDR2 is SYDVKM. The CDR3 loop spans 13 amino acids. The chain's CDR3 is CASRGDRDEKLFF. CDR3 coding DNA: TGTGCCAGCAGAGGGGACAGAGATGAAAAACTGTTTTTT.

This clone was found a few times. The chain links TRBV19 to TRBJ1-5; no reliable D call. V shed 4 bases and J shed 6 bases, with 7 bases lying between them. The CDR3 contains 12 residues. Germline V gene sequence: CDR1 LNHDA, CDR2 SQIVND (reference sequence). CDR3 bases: TGTGCCAGTAGTAGCGAGACTCAGCCCCAGCATTTT. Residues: CASSSETQPQHF.

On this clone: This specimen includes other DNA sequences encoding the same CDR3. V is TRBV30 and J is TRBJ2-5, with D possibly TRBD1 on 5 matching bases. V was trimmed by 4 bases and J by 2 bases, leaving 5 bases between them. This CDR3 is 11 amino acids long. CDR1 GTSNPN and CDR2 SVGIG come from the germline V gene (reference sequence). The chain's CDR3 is CAWTGQETQYF. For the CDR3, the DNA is TGTGCCTGGACAGGGCAAGAGACCCAGTACTTC.

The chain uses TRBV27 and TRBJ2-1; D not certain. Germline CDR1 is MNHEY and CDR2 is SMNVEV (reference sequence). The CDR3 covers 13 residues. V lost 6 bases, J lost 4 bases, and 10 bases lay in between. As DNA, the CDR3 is TGTGCCAGCAGCCTAATCCGGTACAATGAGCAGTTCTTC. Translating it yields CASSLIRYNEQFF.

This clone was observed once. The CDR3 bases are TGTGCCAGCAGCTTAGGGACAGAGTCCTACAATGAGCAGTTCTTC. Protein sequence: CASSLGTESYNEQFF. The chain carries TRBV5-4 and TRBJ2-1, with 7 nucleotides matching TRBD1. The V and J ends lost 2 bases and 1 base, in that order; junction bases with no gene match: 3. CDR1 SGHNT and CDR2 YYREEE come from the germline V gene (reference sequence). CDR3 length: 15 residues.

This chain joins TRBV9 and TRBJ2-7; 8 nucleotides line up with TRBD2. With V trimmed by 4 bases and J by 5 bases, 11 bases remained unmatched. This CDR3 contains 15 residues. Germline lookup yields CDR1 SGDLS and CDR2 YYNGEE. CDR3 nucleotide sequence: TGTGCCAGCAGCCCGACCCCGGGAGGGCGCGACGAGCAGTACTTC. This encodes CASSPTPGGRDEQYF.

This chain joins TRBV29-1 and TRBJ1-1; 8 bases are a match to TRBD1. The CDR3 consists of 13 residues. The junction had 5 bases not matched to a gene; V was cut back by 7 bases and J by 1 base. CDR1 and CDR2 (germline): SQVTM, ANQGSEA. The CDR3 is CSAGQGKNTEAFF. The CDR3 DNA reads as TGCAGCGCAGGACAGGGAAAGAACACTGAAGCTTTCTTT.

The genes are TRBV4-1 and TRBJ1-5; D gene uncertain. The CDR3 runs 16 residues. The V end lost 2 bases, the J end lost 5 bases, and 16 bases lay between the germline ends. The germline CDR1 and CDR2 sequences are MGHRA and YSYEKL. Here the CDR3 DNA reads TGCGCCAGCAGCCAATTTCCCCCGCCGGGCGATCAGCCCCAGCATTTT. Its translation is CASSQFPPPGDQPQHF.